The 29 T cell receptor beta chains listed next were all sequenced from one sample in a study of blood T cell repertoires in COVID-19. Profiled with immunoSEQ multiplex PCR; TCRdb holds only in-frame clones, not every one. Here the sample spans fewer than 150,000 clones, roughly four fifths being singletons. Sequencing input: peripheral blood. These receptors originate from a human donor in a cohort sampled during active COVID-19.

This chain joins TRBV27 and TRBJ2-7, with 7 bases matching TRBD1. Germline lookup yields CDR1 MNHEY and CDR2 SMNVEV (reference sequence). The CDR3 contains 14 residues. V lost 3 bases to trimming and J lost 5 bases; unmatched junction nucleotides: 7. The CDR3 region has the DNA TGTGCCAGCAGTTTCCGGACAGGCTTCGACGAGCAGTACTTC. As protein: CASSFRTGFDEQYF.

The chain links TRBV9 to TRBJ2-2; a possible D gene is TRBD2 (7 bases). The CDR3 extends over 14 amino acids. Germline V gives CDR1 SGDLS, CDR2 YYNGEE. The V end lost 3 bases, the J end lost 5 bases, and 11 bases lay between the germline ends. CDR3 sequence (DNA): TGTGCCAGCAGCGAGGGGGAGGGTACCGGGGAGCTGTTTTTT. This sequence encodes CASSEGEGTGELFF.

The rearrangement joins TRBV15 to TRBJ1-1; no clear D. V lost 0 bases to trimming and J lost 1 base, with 9 bases between them. There are 15 residues in the CDR3. CDR1 and CDR2 from the germline V gene are LNHNV and YYDKDF (reference sequence). CDR3 sequence reads: CATSRDQQENTEAFF. The CDR3 DNA follows: TGTGCCACCAGCAGAGATCAGCAGGAGAACACTGAAGCTTTCTTT.

In DNA form, the CDR3 reads TGTGCCAGCAGTGTTTCCCAGGGGGCTTATGGAAACACCATATATTTT. Amino acids: CASSVSQGAYGNTIYF. The chain combines TRBV6-1 with TRBJ1-3; TRBD1 matches 8 bases. In germline, CDR1 is MNHNS, CDR2 SASEGT. V shed 4 bases, J shed 3 bases, and the junction held 8 bases outside the gene matches. The CDR3 runs to 16 residues.

The chain is built from TRBV19 and TRBJ1-5, with D perhaps TRBD1 (6 bases). Trimming took off 6 bases at V and 0 bases at J, with 24 bases between the two ends. The CDR3 contains 19 residues. Germline V gene data show CDR1 as LNHDA and CDR2 as SQIVND (reference sequence). In DNA form, the CDR3 reads TGTGCCAGTAGGGGACGAGGGGGGGGCAGAGACAATAGCAATCAGCCCCAGCATTTT. It yields the protein CASRGRGGGRDNSNQPQHF.

J is TRBJ2-7 and V is TRBV28; TRBD2 might be the D (5 bases). V was cut by 10 bases and J by 1 base, with 11 bases left in between. From germline, CDR1 is MDHEN and CDR2 SYDVKM. The CDR3 covers 12 residues. This CDR3 reads CATEGGSYEQYF. CDR3 nucleotide sequence: TGTGCCACTGAGGGCGGTTCCTACGAGCAGTACTTC.

The V gene is TRBV19, the J gene TRBJ2-1; TRBD2 matches at 14 bases. The CDR3 length is 20 residues. J was trimmed by 1 base and V by 5 bases; bases with no gene match: 13. CDR1 is LNHDA, CDR2 SQIVND, per germline (reference sequence). The CDR3 protein is CASSFPTGTSGGLSYNEQFF. The DNA for the CDR3 is TGTGCCAGTAGTTTCCCAACCGGGACTAGCGGGGGCCTATCCTACAATGAGCAGTTCTTC.

The count of this clone is one. The rearrangement links TRBV6-5 to TRBJ2-4, with 7 bases that match TRBD1. CDR1 and CDR2 (germline): MNHEY, SVGAGI. Germline trimming cut 0 bases from V and 9 bases from J; bases unmatched to any gene: 8. The CDR3 spans 15 residues. The CDR3 spells CASSYSTGPSVIQYF. In DNA form, the CDR3 reads TGTGCCAGCAGTTACTCGACAGGGCCTTCGGTCATTCAGTACTTC.

This chain joins TRBV6-5 and TRBJ1-2; 8 nucleotides line up with TRBD1. V shed 2 bases, J shed 8 bases, and the junction held 7 bases outside the gene matches. This CDR3 comprises 14 residues. Germline-derived CDR1 and CDR2 are MNHEY and SVGAGI. The CDR3 region has the DNA TGTGCCAGCAGTTACACTCACAGGGGGTACGGCTACACCTTC. Its translation is CASSYTHRGYGYTF.

This clone has a handful of counts. CDR3 sequence: CASSSGLAGTDTQYF. The CDR3 coding sequence is TGTGCCAGCAGCTCTGGACTAGCTGGCACAGATACGCAGTATTTT. V usage is TRBV7-7 and J usage is TRBJ2-3, with 8 bases fitting TRBD2. Losses at the gene ends were 4 bases for V and 1 base for J; bases not matched to a gene: 4. Germline CDR1 is SSHAT and CDR2 is FNYEAQ (reference sequence). The CDR3 totals 15 residues.

V gene TRBV7-2 combines with J gene TRBJ1-3; D unresolved. This CDR3 spans 15 amino acids. The V and J ends lost 1 base and 5 bases respectively, with 12 bases between them. Germline V lookup: CDR1 SGHTA, CDR2 FQGNSA. This CDR3 reads CASSLGHENRNTIYF. The CDR3 DNA follows: TGTGCCAGCAGCTTAGGACATGAAAATAGAAACACCATATATTTT.

The V gene is TRBV6-5, the J gene TRBJ2-5, with 8 bases lining up with TRBD2. The V gene end was trimmed by 7 bases and the J gene end by 5 bases; junction bases not matched to a gene: 12. CDR3 length: 15 amino acids. The germline CDR1 and CDR2 sequences are MNHEY and SVGAGI. CDR3 sequence: CASKEAGGPGETQYF. Written as DNA, the CDR3 is TGTGCCAGCAAGGAGGCGGGGGGCCCCGGGGAGACCCAGTACTTC.

The V and J genes are TRBV6-6 and TRBJ2-7, with a weak D call TRBD1 (7 bases). Per the germline V gene, CDR1 is MNHNY and CDR2 is SVGAGI (reference sequence). CDR3 length equals 16 residues. The V end was cut by 6 bases, the J end by 2 bases, with 20 bases between. The CDR3 DNA is TGTGCCAGCAGCCCAGGTCCAGGGGGGAAAGCCTACGAGCAGTACTTC. Its translation is CASSPGPGGKAYEQYF.

The CDR3 is CAWISAGGTEAFF. CDR3 DNA: TGTGCCTGGATTTCGGCAGGGGGCACTGAAGCTTTCTTT. J is TRBJ1-1 and V is TRBV30, with 7 bases matching TRBD1. This CDR3 contains 13 residues. V trimming: 4 bases; J trimming: 4 bases; junction bases outside the gene matches: 6. In germline, CDR1 is GTSNPN, CDR2 SVGIG (reference sequence).

The rearrangement links TRBV5-8 to TRBJ2-6; TRBD2 is a possible D gene (6 bases). The CDR3 has 18 residues. CDR1 and CDR2 from the germline V gene are SGHTS and YDEGEE. The germline V and J ends were trimmed by 1 base and 1 base, with 15 bases remaining between them. The CDR3 protein is CASSLRGQGLSGANVLTF. CDR3 bases: TGTGCCAGCAGCTTGAGAGGCCAGGGACTTTCTGGGGCCAACGTCCTGACTTTC. The full variable domain, its missing parts supplied by reference TRBV5-8 and TRBJ2-6, is EAGVTQSPTHLIKTRGQQATLRCSPISGHTSVYWYQQALGLGLQFLLWYDEGEERNRGNFPPRFSGRQFPNYSSELNVNALELEDSALYLCASSLRGQGLSGANVLTFGAGSRLTVL.

The chain joins TRBV7-9 to TRBJ1-5; D is possibly TRBD1 (6 bases). This CDR3 has 18 amino acids. Germline V gene sequence: CDR1 SEHNR, CDR2 FQNEAQ (reference sequence). Trimming took 1 base from V and 0 from J, leaving 16 bases between them. The CDR3: CASSLVRGKANSNQPQHF. The CDR3 region has the DNA TGTGCCAGCAGCTTAGTCAGGGGTAAAGCAAATAGCAATCAGCCCCAGCATTTT.

This clone was counted a single time. J is TRBJ2-5 and V is TRBV30, with 8 nucleotides matching TRBD2. The V gene end was trimmed by 7 bases and the J gene end by 4 bases; junction bases not matched to a gene: 8. CDR1 and CDR2 from the germline V gene are GTSNPN and SVGIG (reference sequence). The CDR3 is 13 amino acids. The chain's CDR3 is CASYGGAPETQYF. The DNA for the CDR3 is TGTGCCTCCTACGGGGGGGCCCCAGAGACCCAGTACTTC.

This clone was recorded at least ten times. The chain has TRBV28 and TRBJ2-7; 9 nucleotides agree with TRBD1. Germline CDR1 is MDHEN and CDR2 is SYDVKM. The trim removed 2 bases at V and 6 bases at J, leaving 5 bases unmatched. The CDR3 covers 14 residues. The CDR3 loop is CASSLTGGATEQYF. The CDR3 bases are TGTGCCAGCAGTTTAACAGGGGGCGCGACCGAGCAGTACTTC.

The chain couples TRBV5-5 to TRBJ2-1; D remains unclear. Germline-derived CDR1 and CDR2 are SGHKS and YYEKEE (reference sequence). This CDR3 has 15 residues. Trimming cost V 4 bases and J 4 bases, with 15 bases left between them. The CDR3 region is CASSASGTSYNEQFF. CDR3 bases: TGTGCCAGCAGCGCCTCAGGTACCTCTTACAATGAGCAGTTCTTC.

The CDR3: CASSESQGSWEQYF. DNA for the CDR3: TGTGCCAGCAGTGAAAGTCAGGGTTCTTGGGAGCAGTACTTC. The J gene is TRBJ2-7, the V gene TRBV2, with a tentative D call TRBD1 (5 bases). The germline gives CDR1 SNHLY, CDR2 FYNNEI. CDR3 length equals 14 residues. V was cut by 2 bases and J by 7 bases, with 15 bases left in between. The whole variable domain, filled in from reference TRBV2 and TRBJ2-7, reads EPEVTQTPSHQVTQMGQEVILRCVPISNHLYFYWYRQILGQKVEFLVSFYNNEISEKSEIFDDQFSVERPDGSNFTLKIRSTKLEDSAMYFCASSESQGSWEQYFGPGTRLTVT.

The chain links TRBV14 to TRBJ2-7, with 12 bases identical to TRBD2. CDR1 and CDR2 (germline): SGHDN, FVKESK. This CDR3 is 15 amino acids long. Trimming took 3 bases from V and 3 from J; bases not matched to a gene: 3. Here the CDR3 reads CASSQETSGGYEQYF. Written as DNA, the CDR3 is TGTGCCAGCAGCCAGGAGACTAGCGGGGGCTACGAGCAGTACTTC. Looking up the rest from reference TRBV14 and TRBJ2-7 gives the full variable domain: EAGVTQFPSHSVIEKGQTVTLRCDPISGHDNLYWYRRVMGKEIKFLLHFVKESKQDESGMPNNRFLAERTGGTYSTLKVQPAELEDSGVYFCASSQETSGGYEQYFGPGTRLTVT.

The genes are TRBV7-9 and TRBJ2-3; D call uncertain. The germline V and J ends were trimmed by 11 bases and 3 bases, with 12 bases remaining between them. The CDR3 has 12 residues. CDR1 is SEHNR, CDR2 FQNEAQ, per germline (reference sequence). The CDR3 sequence is CAARALTDTQYF. The CDR3, as DNA: TGTGCCGCGCGAGCTCTAACAGATACGCAGTATTTT.

J is TRBJ1-3 and V is TRBV2; tentative D call: TRBD1 (5 bases). Germline V gene data show CDR1 as SNHLY and CDR2 as FYNNEI. The CDR3 consists of 16 residues. Deletions cut 6 bases from V and 5 bases from J, with 20 bases between. The CDR3 loop is CASRREGPVVRNTIYF. In nucleotides, the CDR3 is TGTGCCAGCAGGCGGGAGGGGCCGGTCGTCCGAAACACCATATATTTT.

The chain is built from TRBV2 and TRBJ2-2, with a possible D match to TRBD1 (5 bases). CDR1 SNHLY and CDR2 FYNNEI come from the germline V gene. The CDR3 has 16 residues. V lost 2 bases, J lost 5 bases, and 15 bases lay in between. The CDR3 sequence: CASSENGRVITGELFF. CDR3 DNA sequence: TGTGCCAGCAGTGAAAACGGCAGGGTAATAACCGGGGAGCTGTTTTTT.

The CDR3 sequence: CASGGNGMGNTEAFF. DNA for the CDR3: TGTGCCAGCGGGGGGAACGGAATGGGGAACACTGAAGCTTTCTTT. The chain has TRBV6-5 and TRBJ1-1, with D perhaps TRBD1 (5 bases). V was cut by 8 bases and J by 1 base, with 17 bases left in between. This CDR3 has 15 amino acids. Germline CDR1 is MNHEY and CDR2 is SVGAGI.

The chain joins TRBV2 to TRBJ1-4; 7 positions agree with TRBD1. CDR3 size: 15 residues. Germline V CDR1 and CDR2: SNHLY, FYNNEI. The junction had 11 bases not matched to a gene; V was cut back by 5 bases and J by 8 bases. The CDR3 is CASSTGQALVEKLFF. CDR3 coding DNA: TGTGCCAGCAGTACCGGACAGGCGCTGGTGGAAAAACTGTTTTTT.

The gene calls are TRBV29-1 and TRBJ1-2; D unclear. Germline CDR1 reads SQVTM; CDR2 reads ANQGSEA. The CDR3 spans 14 residues. Trimming shortened V by 0 bases and J by 3 bases, and 11 bases separated the two germline ends. CDR3 protein: CSVEDLREDYGYTF. CDR3 DNA: TGCAGCGTTGAAGATCTGCGGGAGGACTATGGCTACACCTTC.

V and J are TRBV5-1 and TRBJ1-2; tentatively, D is TRBD1 (5 bases). Per germline, CDR1 SGHRS and CDR2 YFSETQ. The V end lost 1 base, the J end lost 7 bases, and 14 bases lay between the germline ends. CDR3 length equals 14 residues. The CDR3 loop is CASSLTGNTFGYTF. The CDR3 nucleotides read TGCGCCAGCAGCTTGACAGGAAACACCTTTGGCTACACCTTC. Full variable domain (outside the CDR3, taken from reference TRBV5-1 and TRBJ1-2): KAGVTQTPRYLIKTRGQQVTLSCSPISGHRSVSWYQQTPGQGLQFLFEYFSETQRNKGNFPGRFSGRQFSNSRSEMNVSTLELGDSALYLCASSLTGNTFGYTFGSGTRLTVV.

The rearrangement joins TRBV10-1 to TRBJ2-5, with D possibly being TRBD1 (6 bases). The CDR3 contains 16 residues. In germline, CDR1 is WNHNN, CDR2 SYGVQD (reference sequence). V gave up 7 bases and J gave up 3 bases, with 21 bases separating them. The CDR3 coding sequence is TGCGCCAGCAACCACCAACTAACAGGGACCGAAGAGACCCAGTACTTC. It is translated as CASNHQLTGTEETQYF.